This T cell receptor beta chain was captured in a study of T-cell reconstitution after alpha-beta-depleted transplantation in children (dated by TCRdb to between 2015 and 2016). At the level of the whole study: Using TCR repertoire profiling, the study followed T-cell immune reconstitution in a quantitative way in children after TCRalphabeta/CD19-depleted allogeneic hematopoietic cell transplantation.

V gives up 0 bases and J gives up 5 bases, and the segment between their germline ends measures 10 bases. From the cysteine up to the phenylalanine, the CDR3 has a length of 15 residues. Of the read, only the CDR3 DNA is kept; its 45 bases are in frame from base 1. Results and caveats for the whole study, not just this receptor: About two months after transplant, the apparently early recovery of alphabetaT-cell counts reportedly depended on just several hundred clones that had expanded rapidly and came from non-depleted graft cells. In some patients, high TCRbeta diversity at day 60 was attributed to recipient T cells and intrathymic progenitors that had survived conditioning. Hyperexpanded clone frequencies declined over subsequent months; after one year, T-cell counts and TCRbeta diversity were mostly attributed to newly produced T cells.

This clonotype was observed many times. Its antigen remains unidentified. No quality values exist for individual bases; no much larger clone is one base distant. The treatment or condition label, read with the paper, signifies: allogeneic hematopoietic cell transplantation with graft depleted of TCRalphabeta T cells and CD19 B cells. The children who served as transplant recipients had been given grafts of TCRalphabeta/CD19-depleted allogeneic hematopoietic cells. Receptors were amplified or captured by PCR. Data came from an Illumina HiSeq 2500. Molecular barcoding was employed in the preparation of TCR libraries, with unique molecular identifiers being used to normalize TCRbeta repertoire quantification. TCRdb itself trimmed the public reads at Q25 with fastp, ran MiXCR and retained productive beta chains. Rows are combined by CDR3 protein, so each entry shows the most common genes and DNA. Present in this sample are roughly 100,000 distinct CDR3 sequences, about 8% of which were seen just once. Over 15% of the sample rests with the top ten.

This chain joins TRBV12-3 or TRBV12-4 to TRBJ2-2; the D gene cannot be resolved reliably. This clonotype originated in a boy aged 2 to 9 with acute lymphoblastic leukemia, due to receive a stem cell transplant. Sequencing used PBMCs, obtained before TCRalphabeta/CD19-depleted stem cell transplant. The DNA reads TGTGCCAGCAGTTTAGCGCTGAGGCGTACCGGGGAGCTGTTTTTT. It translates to CASSLALRRTGELFF.